This T cell receptor (beta chain) appears in the sequencing data of a study of OX40 agonist ivuxolimab in advanced cancers. Study-wide background: Patients were dosed intravenously with ivuxolimab at 0.01 to 10 mg/kg every 2 weeks. Having had anti-PD-1, anti-PD-L1 or anti-CTLA-4 therapy before was allowed, and about 42% had some.

Measured with immunoSEQ multiplex PCR; TCRdb has only the in-frame clones, and not every one. The data hold tens of thousands of clones, with approximately 85% observed a single time. General study results and limits: Among T cells, CD8+ cells averaged more expanded clones than CD4+ cells. Among the nonresponders, some also had low normalized T-cell clonal expansion.

About this clone: Its antigen is as yet unknown.

Trimming removed 9 bases from V and 2 bases from J; junction bases left unmatched: 5. The CDR3 contains 13 residues. Germline CDR1 reads MRHNA; CDR2 reads SNTAGT. The sequences come from CD4+ or CD8+ T cells sorted from blood, collected in a trial of the OX40 agonist ivuxolimab. This chain joins TRBV6-4 and TRBJ2-5; TRBD2 aligns across 8 bases. The sequence was collected from an adult with an advanced solid tumor such as melanoma, head and neck, liver or kidney cancer. The CDR3 sequence is CASATSEQETQYF. CDR3 DNA sequence: TGTGCCAGTGCGACTAGCGAACAAGAGACCCAGTACTTC.